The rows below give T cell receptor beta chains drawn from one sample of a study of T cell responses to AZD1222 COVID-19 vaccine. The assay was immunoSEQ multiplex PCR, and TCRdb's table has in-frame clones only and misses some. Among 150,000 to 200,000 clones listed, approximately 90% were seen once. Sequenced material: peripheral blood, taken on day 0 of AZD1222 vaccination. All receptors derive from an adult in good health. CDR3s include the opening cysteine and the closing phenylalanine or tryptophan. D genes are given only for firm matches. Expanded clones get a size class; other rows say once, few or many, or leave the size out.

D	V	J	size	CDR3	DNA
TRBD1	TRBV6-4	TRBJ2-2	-	CASSEGQGNTGELFF	TGTGCCAGCAGTGAGGGACAGGGTAACACCGGGGAGCTGTTTTTT
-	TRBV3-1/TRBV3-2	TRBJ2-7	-	CASSQSWADLEQYF	TGTGCCAGCAGCCAATCTTGGGCAGACCTCGAGCAGTACTTC
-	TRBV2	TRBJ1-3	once	CASCASGNTIYF	TGTGCCAGCTGCGCCTCTGGAAACACCATATATTTT
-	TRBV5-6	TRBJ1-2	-	CASRSHLRPGPGGYTF	TGTGCCAGCAGGAGTCACTTGCGGCCAGGGCCTGGTGGCTACACCTTC
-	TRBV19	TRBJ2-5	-	CASSSPGASSRETQYF	TGTGCCAGTAGTTCTCCAGGGGCCTCGTCCAGAGAGACCCAGTACTTC
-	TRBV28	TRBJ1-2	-	CASRPPNYGYTF	TGTGCCAGCAGGCCTCCAAACTATGGCTACACCTTC
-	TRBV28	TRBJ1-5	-	CASRTPGPLNQPQHF	TGTGCCAGCAGGACCCCAGGCCCCCTAAATCAGCCCCAGCATTTT
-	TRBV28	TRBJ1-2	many	CASSAPGRTYGYTF	TGTGCCAGCAGTGCCCCGGGACGGACCTATGGCTACACCTTC
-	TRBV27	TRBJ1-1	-	CASRSDYQGFTEAFF	TGTGCCAGCAGGTCTGACTACCAGGGGTTCACTGAAGCTTTCTTT
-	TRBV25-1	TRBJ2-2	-	CASSVWTGTTNTGELFF	TGTGCCAGCAGTGTTTGGACAGGGACTACGAACACCGGGGAGCTGTTTTTT
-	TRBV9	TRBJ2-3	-	CASSVVPRAFTDTQYF	TGTGCCAGCAGCGTAGTTCCGCGGGCCTTCACAGATACGCAGTATTTT
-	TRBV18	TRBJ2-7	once	CASSPSRMTYEQYF	TGTGCCAGCTCACCTTCTAGGATGACCTACGAGCAGTACTTC
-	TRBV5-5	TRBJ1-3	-	CASSLVHSGNTIYF	TGTGCCAGCAGCTTGGTTCACTCTGGAAACACCATATATTTT
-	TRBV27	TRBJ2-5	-	CASRGTTQYF	TGTGCCAGCAGGGGTACGACCCAGTACTTC
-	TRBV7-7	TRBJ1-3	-	CASSFVGCSGNTIYF	TGTGCCAGCAGCTTTGTGGGATGCTCTGGAAACACCATATATTTT
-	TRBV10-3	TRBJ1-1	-	CAIQYREFGTEAFF	TGTGCCATCCAATACAGGGAATTTGGAACTGAAGCTTTCTTT
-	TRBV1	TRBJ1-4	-	CTSSLDRGRTNEKLFF	TGCACCAGCAGCCTGGACAGAGGGCGGACTAATGAAAAACTGTTTTTT
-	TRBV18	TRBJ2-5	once	CASSPLVYSQETQYF	TGTGCCAGCTCACCATTGGTTTACAGTCAAGAGACCCAGTACTTC
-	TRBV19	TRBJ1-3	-	CASSIWQGNSGNTIYF	TGTGCCAGTAGTATATGGCAGGGTAACTCTGGAAACACCATATATTTT
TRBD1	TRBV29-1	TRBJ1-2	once	CSVDEPSDRDYGYTF	TGCAGCGTTGATGAGCCGAGTGACAGGGACTATGGCTACACCTTC
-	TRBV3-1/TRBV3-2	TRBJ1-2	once	CASSQERGRGYTF	TGTGCCAGCAGCCAAGAGAGGGGAAGGGGCTACACCTTC
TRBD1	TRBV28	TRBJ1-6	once	CASSLTGDNTGGNSPLHF	TGTGCCAGCAGTTTGACAGGGGATAACACAGGGGGTAATTCACCCCTCCACTTT
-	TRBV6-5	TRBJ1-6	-	CASQGVNSPLHF	TGTGCCAGCCAGGGAGTTAATTCACCCCTCCACTTT
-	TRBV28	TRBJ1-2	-	CASSLLIGVGSMGGYTF	TGTGCCAGCAGTTTATTGATTGGCGTAGGGTCAATGGGAGGCTACACCTTC
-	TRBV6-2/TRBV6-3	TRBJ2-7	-	CASSFRYEQYF	TGTGCCAGCAGTTTCCGCTACGAGCAGTACTTC
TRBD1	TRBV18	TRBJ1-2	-	CASSSDRGHYGYTF	TGTGCCAGCTCATCAGACAGGGGGCATTATGGCTACACCTTC
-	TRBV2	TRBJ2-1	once	CASSEEAIEQFF	TGTGCCAGCAGTGAAGAAGCCATTGAGCAGTTCTTC
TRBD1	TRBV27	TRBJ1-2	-	CASSYRGGGYTF	TGTGCCAGCAGTTACAGGGGAGGCGGCTACACCTTC
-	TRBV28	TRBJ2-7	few	CASSGRLEQYF	TGTGCCAGCAGTGGGCGCCTCGAGCAGTACTTC
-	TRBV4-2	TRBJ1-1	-	CASSQDLKGYTEAFF	TGTGCCAGCAGCCAAGATCTCAAGGGCTACACTGAAGCTTTCTTT
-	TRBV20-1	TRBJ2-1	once	CSASGGLSEQFF	TGCAGTGCTAGTGGGGGGTTGAGTGAGCAGTTCTTC
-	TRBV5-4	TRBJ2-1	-	CASSSSISSYNEQFF	TGTGCCAGCAGCTCTAGCATTAGCTCCTACAATGAGCAGTTCTTC
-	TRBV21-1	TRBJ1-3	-	CASSKGGGQANSGNTIYF	TGTGCCAGCAGCAAAGGTGGGGGACAGGCCAACTCTGGAAACACCATATATTTT
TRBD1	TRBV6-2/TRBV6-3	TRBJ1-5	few	CASSYGQGNQPQHF	TGTGCCAGCAGTTATGGACAGGGGAATCAGCCCCAGCATTTT